The present T cell receptor (beta chain) was sequenced within a study of blood T cell repertoires in COVID-19 (TCRdb year 2020). In the study overall: Samples from collaborators originated in the United States, Italy and Spain and spanned both the acute and convalescent phases of COVID-19. The samples were drawn from two sources: the first 160 participants of the ongoing ImmuneRACE study, and over 1,000 subjects contributed by 6 global collaborators. A freely available public database, intended as a resource for researchers studying the immune response to SARS-CoV-2, is where the repertoires were released. Sample metadata almost always included a de-identified subject ID, COVID-19 status, age in years and sex. Where HLA class I and class II types were available, the types were taken from metadata supplied by the sample provider, not from assay-based typing. Subjects who had been exposed to COVID-19, were actively infected with it, or had recovered from it provided the deeply sampled blood TCRbeta repertoires that made up the dataset. The prospective study material was composed of cDNA or gDNA derived from T cells, B-cell-depleted T cells, or PBMCs.

The collaborating institutions used their own protocols to collect whole blood in K2EDTA tubes. Collaborator samples were shipped for TCRbeta analysis as frozen whole blood, isolated PBMCs, or DNA extracted from either sample type. Study-level results and caveats: How much clinical and demographic metadata was included differed by source and by participant, and the metadata was provided uncurated.

As for this clone: Its antigen is unknown. There are no base qualities to consult, and no much larger clone falls within one base.

At the junction V is shortened by 3 bases and J by 2 bases, with 8 bases in between. CDR1 and CDR2 are read off the germline V gene as SNHLY and FYNNEI. The CDR3 numbers 14 residues from cysteine through phenylalanine. Only the CDR3 portion is preserved as DNA: 42 bases, with reading frame beginning at the first base. TCRbeta CDR3 regions were amplified from genomic DNA using the immunoSEQ Assay, a bias-controlled multiplex PCR. Per the source publication's procedure: Within the assay, amplification of reference gene primers was used to estimate how many nucleated cells each sample contained. To quantify the absolute abundance of each unique TCRbeta CDR3 rearrangement, sequence reads were collapsed and filtered. For each sample, productive Simpson clonality was calculated by taking the square root of Simpson's diversity index across productive rearrangements. TCRdb retrieved this table from immuneACCESS and kept in-frame rearrangements only. Not all clones are present; in checked studies, unresolved V genes account for under half, and no reason is known for the remainder. V and J calls and clone size are copied from that table; D and trimming were computed from the DNA. Here the sample has about 29,000 clones; less than 90% occur a single time. Of the sample, 7.5% to 10% falls within the top ten clones.

The chain is assembled from TRBV2 and TRBJ1-5, with no D gene named confidently. The sequenced sample consisted of peripheral blood. The TCR comes from an older man with active COVID-19. The bases read TGTGCCAGCAGTGATCGTTCAGGCAATCAGCCCCAGCATTTT. Translation gives CASSDRSGNQPQHF.